One T cell receptor (beta chain) is described in this entry. This sample was taken from a study of T cell changes during pregnancy in multiple sclerosis. Measured with immunoSEQ multiplex PCR; TCRdb has only the in-frame clones, and not every one. The data hold approximately 100,000 clones, with about nine tenths observed a single time. The TCR comes from a female donor with multiple sclerosis, enrolled in a pregnancy study. The sample consisted of peripheral blood, taken in the second trimester of pregnancy.

The CDR3 here is CASSAWGGSPGELFF. The CDR3 DNA reads TGTGCCAGTAGCGCATGGGGGGGATCTCCCGGGGAGCTGTTTTTT. The chain links TRBV19 to TRBJ2-2, with 7 nucleotides matching TRBD2. The V and J ends lost 6 bases and 6 bases, in that order; junction bases with no gene match: 10. The CDR3 loop spans 15 amino acids. Germline-derived CDR1 and CDR2 are LNHDA and SQIVND (reference sequence).